The entry below describes one TCR beta chain. The antigen remains unidentified. A read error may account for a junction end that differs from germline. The data are from a study of CD8 T cells in ankylosing spondylitis. Findings and caveats of the study: The study identified a TCR beta motif of several highly homologous variants that appeared characteristic of ankylosing spondylitis blood. In reactive arthritis synovial fluid and blood, some motif variants had been reported before.

Generation of TCR beta libraries employed quantitative 5'-RACE incorporating molecular barcodes. TCRdb used MiXCR to reprocess the 5' RACE reads, holding one entry per CDR3 protein. This table has approximately 220,000 distinct CDR3 sequences, about a sixth appearing once. The CDR3 has 13 residues. Germline lookup yields CDR1 MNHNS and CDR2 SASEGT. What was sequenced was blood, either unsorted or a sorted T cell fraction (not recorded which). This receptor was identified in a male donor with ankylosing spondylitis. The V gene is TRBV6-1, the J gene TRBJ2-7; 7 nucleotides line up with TRBD1. The CDR3 coding sequence is TGTGCCAGCAGTGAGACAGGGCCCTATGAGCAGTACTTC. Its protein is CASSETGPYEQYF.